Listed here are 13 T cell receptor beta chains from one sample, sequenced in a study of shared clonotypes between healthy human individuals. Using immunoSEQ multiplex PCR, the repertoire was profiled, and TCRdb retains in-frame clones only, with some absent. This repertoire shows hundreds of thousands of clones, under 80% found once; its top ten account for less than 2%. Sample: memory CD4+ T cells sorted from blood. Specified subset: CD45RA-negative fraction. The origin of the receptors is a woman in her twenties or thirties in good health.

CDR3 sequence reads: CASGWSGSRETQYF. CDR3 nucleotide sequence: TGTGCCAGTGGGTGGTCAGGGAGTCGGGAGACCCAGTACTTC. V and J are TRBV28 and TRBJ2-5; the D gene could be TRBD1 or TRBD2 (5 bases each). The CDR3 has 14 amino acids. Germline assignment: CDR1 MDHEN and CDR2 SYDVKM. Trimming cost V 9 bases and J 5 bases, with 19 bases left between them.

The chain has TRBV25-1 and TRBJ2-7; 9 nucleotides line up with TRBD2. V shed 1 base, J shed 5 bases, and the junction held 12 bases outside the gene matches. CDR1 MGHDK and CDR2 SYGVNS come from the germline V gene. The CDR3 is made up of 17 amino acids. CDR3 sequence (DNA): TGTGCCAGCAGTGAATTCGGACGGCGGGAGGGCCGCGACGAGCAGTACTTC. It yields the protein CASSEFGRREGRDEQYF.

The chain couples TRBV30 to TRBJ1-2; maybe TRBD1 (5 bases). With 3 bases removed from V and 4 bases from J, the gap between germline ends came to 15 bases. CDR1 and CDR2 (germline): GTSNPN, SVGIG (reference sequence). This CDR3 contains 14 residues. CDR3 DNA: TGTGCCTGGAGCGTTTCTGGGGGGGGCTATGGCTACACCTTC. Protein sequence: CAWSVSGGGYGYTF.

This clone came up a few times. The V and J genes are TRBV7-3 and TRBJ1-1; D is undetermined. The CDR3 length is 13 residues. CDR1 and CDR2 (germline): SGHTA, FQGTGA. Trimming stripped 5 bases from V and 2 bases from J, with 9 bases between. CDR3 DNA: TGTGCCAGCAGCCAAGGGCAAAACACTGAAGCTTTCTTT. Amino acid sequence: CASSQGQNTEAFF.

The chain links TRBV5-1 to TRBJ2-1; D is unclear. The CDR3 consists of 15 residues. V dropped 0 bases and J dropped 4 bases, with 11 bases sitting between them. Germline V gene sequence: CDR1 SGHRS, CDR2 YFSETQ. The CDR3 region is CASSLAGNDYNEQFF. CDR3 coding DNA: TGCGCCAGCAGCTTGGCCGGTAATGATTACAATGAGCAGTTCTTC.

This chain connects TRBV4-2 to TRBJ2-6; D is ambiguous. The CDR3 consists of 17 residues. Germline CDR1 and CDR2: LGHNA and YNFKEQ. V gave up 1 base and J gave up 3 bases, with 13 bases separating them. As DNA, the CDR3 is TGTGCCAGCAGCCAAGCGATCTTAGAAGGTGGGGCCAACGTCCTGACTTTC. It yields the protein CASSQAILEGGANVLTF.

The V call is TRBV6-6, the J call TRBJ2-2, with a possible D match to TRBD2 (5 bases). CDR1 and CDR2 (germline): MNHNY, SVGAGI (reference sequence). The CDR3 covers 14 residues. Trimming took 0 bases from V and 5 from J, leaving 7 bases between them. The CDR3 DNA sequence: TGTGCCAGCAGTTACTCGGGGAGTACCGGGGAGCTGTTTTTT. It encodes CASSYSGSTGELFF.

The chain uses TRBV25-1 and TRBJ2-5, with D possibly matching TRBD2 (5 bases). Trimming left V 7 bases short and J 5 bases short, with 14 bases between. CDR3 length: 13 amino acids. Germline V gene lookup returns CDR1 MGHDK and CDR2 SYGVNS. The CDR3 DNA is TGTGCCAGCATCGGGGTCAGTTTGGAGACCCAGTACTTC. Translating it yields CASIGVSLETQYF.

The V gene is TRBV10-3, the J gene TRBJ1-1; weak D call: TRBD1 (5 bases). Germline loops: CDR1 ENHRY, CDR2 SYGVKD. The CDR3 length is 12 residues. V was shortened by 3 bases and J by 6 bases, with 8 bases between the two germline ends. CDR3 in amino acids: CAISDRVAEAFF. For the CDR3, the DNA is TGTGCCATCAGTGACAGGGTTGCTGAAGCTTTCTTT.

The sample holds one count of this clone. V is TRBV10-3 and J is TRBJ2-3; 7 bases align to TRBD1. This CDR3 contains 15 residues. From germline, CDR1 is ENHRY and CDR2 SYGVKD. The trim removed 7 bases at V and 1 base at J, leaving 8 bases unmatched. The CDR3 bases are TGTGCCATCACTCGCGAGGGGGCGGGCACAGATACGCAGTATTTT. This codes for CAITREGAGTDTQYF.

The DNA of the CDR3 is TGTGCCAGCAGTGAAGCGCTTCGAGGGCGGCTTGCGAACACCGGGGAGCTGTTTTTT. Its protein product is CASSEALRGRLANTGELFF. The J gene is TRBJ2-2, the V gene TRBV6-1; TRBD2 might be the D (5 bases). V lost 0 bases, J lost 0 bases, and 17 bases lay in between. Germline CDR1 reads MNHNS; CDR2 reads SASEGT. The CDR3 runs to 19 residues.

The chain has TRBV7-9 and TRBJ2-2; D ambiguous. The CDR3 is 12 amino acids. Germline CDR1 and CDR2: SEHNR and FQNEAQ (reference sequence). Trimming shortened V by 1 base and J by 6 bases, and 3 bases separated the two germline ends. This chain's CDR3 is CASSLVPGELFF. The CDR3 nucleotides read TGTGCCAGCAGCTTAGTTCCCGGGGAGCTGTTTTTT.

A note on this clone: A far larger clone is just one base off, so this is likely a read error. The J gene is TRBJ1-5, the V gene TRBV2; possibly TRBD1 for D (5 bases). V was trimmed by 5 bases and J by 3 bases, leaving 8 bases between them. Per germline, CDR1 SNHLY and CDR2 FYNNEI. The CDR3 loop spans 13 amino acids. CDR3 nucleotide sequence: TGTGCCAGCAGTAAAGGGGACAATCAGCCCCAGCATTTT. Protein product: CASSKGDNQPQHF.